These 14 T cell receptor beta chains originate from one sample sequenced in a study of regulatory T cells in long-lasting Graves disease. The time point was: newly diagnosed GD, antithyroid drugs for less than 3 months. With RNA extracted from PBMCs as input, the TCR library was made. CDR3-region Arm-PCR and iRepertoire HTBI primers produced the TCR beta libraries. A single record per CDR3 protein comes from TCRdb applying MiXCR to the multiplex PCR reads. The sample carries just over 600,000 distinct CDR3 sequences, less than 20% recorded once. These records were also assigned to another study, of T cells in Graves' hyperthyroidism and ophthalmopathy.

The material sequenced was peripheral blood mononuclear cells (PBMCs), taken at new diagnosis, from a patient treated with antithyroid drugs. These receptors originate from a woman aged 25 to 45 with Graves disease.

Comment on this clonotype: Because it lacks the conserved phenylalanine or tryptophan at the end, this CDR3 is likely a read error. The chain has TRBV2 and TRBJ2-2, with D uncertain. Trimming shortened V by 5 bases and J by 5 bases, and 15 bases separated the two germline ends. Germline lookup yields CDR1 SNHLY and CDR2 FYNNEI. The CDR3 runs 15 residues. The CDR3 bases are TGTGCCAGCAGTTTAGAACCCGGGTCAACCGGGGAGCTGTTTGTT. This gives the protein CASSLEPGSTGELFV.

This clonotype occurred a few times. The rearrangement uses TRBV28 and TRBJ2-7; D unresolved. Trimming left V 4 bases short and J 8 bases short, with 12 bases between. The CDR3 covers 12 residues. Germline values: CDR1 MDHEN, CDR2 SYDVKM. In DNA form, the CDR3 reads TGTGCCAGCAGTTCGGGCCCTTACAAGCAGTACTTC. Protein product: CASSSGPYKQYF.

The chain joins TRBV7-2 to TRBJ1-4; TRBD1 is a possible D gene (6 bases). The germline V gene has CDR1 SGHTA and CDR2 FQGNSA. Trimming took off 2 bases at V and 8 bases at J, with 18 bases between the two ends. The CDR3 loop spans 16 amino acids. Here the CDR3 DNA reads TGTGCCAGCAGCTTAATGGGACACATCGAGGGGGAAAAACTGTTTTTT. Encoded protein: CASSLMGHIEGEKLFF.

The chain uses TRBV7-9 and TRBJ1-2; 11 nucleotides align to TRBD1. Germline V CDR1 and CDR2: SEHNR, FQNEAQ (reference sequence). V dropped 5 bases and J dropped 6; count of bases not matched to a gene: 5. The CDR3 has 14 residues. This chain's CDR3 is CASSVGQGADGYTF. CDR3 nucleotide sequence: TGTGCCAGCAGCGTTGGACAGGGGGCGGATGGCTACACCTTC.

This clonotype was observed many times. V usage is TRBV2 and J usage is TRBJ1-5; 9 positions match TRBD1. This CDR3 spans 14 amino acids. V shed 1 base, J shed 6 bases, and the junction held 1 base outside the gene matches. From germline, CDR1 is SNHLY and CDR2 FYNNEI. In DNA form, the CDR3 reads TGTGCCAGCAGTGAAGAACAGGGGGCTCAGCCCCAGCATTTT. Amino acid sequence: CASSEEQGAQPQHF.

This clonotype appeared a few times. V is TRBV30 and J is TRBJ2-7, with TRBD2 matching over 10 bases. This CDR3 region has 14 residues. CDR1 and CDR2 from the germline V gene are GTSNPN and SVGIG (reference sequence). Trimming at V came to 7 bases and at J to 2 bases, leaving 8 bases not matched to a gene. CDR3 in amino acids: CASQIAGGPYEQYF. In DNA, the CDR3 is TGTGCCTCCCAGATAGCGGGAGGACCCTACGAGCAGTACTTC.

V gene TRBV20-1 combines with J gene TRBJ1-4; D gene unclear. The CDR3 is made up of 15 amino acids. The V end lost 0 bases, the J end lost 8 bases, and 16 bases lay between the germline ends. Per germline, CDR1 DFQATT and CDR2 SNEGSKA (reference sequence). The CDR3 bases are TGCAGTGCTAGAGACCCCCAGATAAGCGTCGAAAAACTGTTTTTT. It specifies CSARDPQISVEKLFF.

The rearrangement uses TRBV20-1 and TRBJ2-7, with 14 bases lining up with TRBD2. Germline CDR1 reads DFQATT; CDR2 reads SNEGSKA (reference sequence). J gave up 6 bases and V 3 bases, and 4 bases lay outside the gene matches. CDR3 size: 14 residues. The CDR3 DNA reads as TGCAGTGCTAGCGGGACTAGCGGGAGCCTCGAGCAGTACTTC. Translating it yields CSASGTSGSLEQYF.

This chain joins TRBV30 and TRBJ2-5; maybe TRBD1 (6 bases). Germline V gives CDR1 GTSNPN, CDR2 SVGIG (reference sequence). The CDR3 contains 14 residues. Trimming removed 2 bases from V and 2 bases from J, with 12 bases in between. The CDR3 sequence is CAWSKWGTQETQYF. The CDR3 DNA reads TGTGCCTGGAGTAAATGGGGGACACAAGAGACCCAGTACTTC.

About this clonotype itself: A read error may explain this, as a much larger clone is one base away. The J gene is TRBJ2-5, the V gene TRBV27, with D unresolved. The CDR3 sequence is 16 residues long. The germline gives CDR1 MNHEY, CDR2 SMNVEV (reference sequence). V was cut by 2 bases and J by 2 bases, with 15 bases left in between. The DNA of the CDR3 is TGTGCCAGCAGTTTAGGTAGCAGTAAGGCTCAAGAGACCCAGTACTTC. Translating gives CASSLGSSKAQETQYF.

This clonotype was observed many times. The chain uses TRBV6-5 and TRBJ2-7, with 8 nucleotides matching TRBD1. This CDR3 region has 15 residues. Germline V gives CDR1 MNHEY, CDR2 SVGAGI. Unmatched junction bases numbered 3, after V lost 2 bases and J lost 0 bases. The CDR3 loop is CASSYDRGSSYEQYF. The DNA for the CDR3 is TGTGCCAGCAGTTACGACAGGGGAAGCTCCTACGAGCAGTACTTC.

This clonotype occurred many times. V gene TRBV12-5 combines with J gene TRBJ1-1; D ambiguous. The V and J ends lost 2 bases and 8 bases respectively, with 12 bases between them. Germline CDR1 and CDR2: LGHNT and FRNRAP. This CDR3 is built from 13 residues. CDR3 sequence (DNA): TGTGCTAGTGGTTTGAATCCACATTCGGAAGCTTTCTTT. Protein: CASGLNPHSEAFF.

This clonotype came up many times. The gene calls are TRBV2 and TRBJ2-7, with D perhaps assigned TRBD1 or TRBD2 (7 bases each). V lost 5 bases and J 2 bases, leaving 13 bases between the germline ends. Germline CDR1 is SNHLY and CDR2 is FYNNEI. The CDR3 runs to 14 residues. The CDR3 nucleotides are TGTGCCAGCAGTCAGGGGGAGGGGGCCTACGAGCAGTACTTC. Translating it yields CASSQGEGAYEQYF.

Ten or more counts support this clonotype. The chain is built from TRBV6-2 or TRBV6-3 and TRBJ1-5; D is unresolved. Germline V gene lookup returns CDR1 MNHEY and CDR2 SVGEGT. The CDR3 has 16 amino acids. V was shortened by 2 bases and J by 1 base, with 12 bases between the two germline ends. The DNA of the CDR3 is TGTGCCAGCAGTTACATCGCCTTACAGAGCAATCAGCCCCAGCATTTT. Translated, it gives CASSYIALQSNQPQHF.